One and the same sample provided the 11 T cell receptor beta chains below, sequenced in a study of persistence of HIV-infected CD4 T cells. Cells were stimulated with overlapping HIV-1 Gag 15-mer peptides. CD40L-negative CD69-negative CD45RO-high memory CD4+ T cells were sorted as populations depleted of antigen-responding cells. Sequencing used immunoSEQ version 4 in survey mode. Produced via immunoSEQ multiplex PCR; TCRdb's table is partial and in-frame only. The sample carries about 60,000 clones, about four fifths recorded once. The antigens for these receptors are not known. The source material was CD4+ T cells sorted from PBMCs after roughly 19-hour stimulation, sampled from a patient who received antiretroviral therapy. Receptors were obtained from an adult man with HIV who was CMV-seropositive.

This chain links TRBV19 with TRBJ1-5; D unresolved. CDR3 length equals 16 residues. V lost 0 bases to trimming and J lost 2 bases, with 11 bases between them. Germline V gene sequence: CDR1 LNHDA, CDR2 SQIVND (reference sequence). CDR3 DNA: TGTGCCAGTAGTATAGATCTAAGGAGAGGCAATCAGCCCCAGCATTTT. Its protein product is CASSIDLRRGNQPQHF.

For this clone: An end of the junction differs from the germline gene, which may be a read error. This chain joins TRBV5-8 and TRBJ2-2, with 8 bases matching TRBD1. CDR1 and CDR2 (germline): SGHTS, YDEGEE. This CDR3 has 15 residues. CDR3 nucleotide sequence: TGTGCCAGCAGATATAGGACAGGGAACAACGGGGAGCTGTTTTTT. It encodes CASRYRTGNNGELFF.

The J gene is TRBJ1-4, the V gene TRBV7-6; D unclear. CDR1 and CDR2 (germline): SGHVS, FNYEAQ. The CDR3 length is 14 residues. Trimming removed 2 bases from V and 1 base from J, with 5 bases in between. The CDR3 DNA follows: TGTGCCAGCAGCTTACGGGGAACTAATGAAAAACTGTTTTTT. As protein: CASSLRGTNEKLFF.

The rearrangement uses TRBV28 and TRBJ2-3, with TRBD1 identical over 12 bases. The length of the CDR3 is 15 residues. Per germline, CDR1 MDHEN and CDR2 SYDVKM. V dropped 4 bases and J dropped 6; count of bases not matched to a gene: 5. The CDR3 sequence: CASSWDRGRKDTQYF. The CDR3 DNA is TGTGCCAGCAGTTGGGACAGGGGGCGTAAGGATACGCAGTATTTT.

This clone was counted between two and nine times. The gene calls are TRBV27 and TRBJ2-7; 11 bases line up with TRBD2. This CDR3 region has 15 residues. With 8 bases clipped from V and 2 bases from J, the junction kept 8 bases outside the gene matches. Germline CDR1 is MNHEY and CDR2 is SMNVEV (reference sequence). The CDR3 coding sequence is TGTGCCAGCGCCCTACTAGCGGGGGATCCCTACGAGCAGTACTTC. Amino acid sequence: CASALLAGDPYEQYF.

This chain connects TRBV18 to TRBJ2-7; TRBD2 matches at 9 bases. The CDR3 is 20 amino acids. CDR1 KGHSH and CDR2 LQKENI come from the germline V gene. With 3 bases clipped from V and 1 base from J, the junction kept 19 bases outside the gene matches. CDR3 in amino acids: CASSPQRSGGFSDFSYEQYF. As DNA, the CDR3 is TGTGCCAGCTCACCCCAGAGAAGCGGGGGGTTTAGCGACTTTTCCTACGAGCAGTACTTC.

This clone has just one count. This chain joins TRBV10-3 and TRBJ1-1; weak D call: TRBD1 (5 bases). CDR1 is ENHRY and CDR2 is SYGVKD in the germline V gene. V lost 6 bases, J lost 1 base, and 9 bases lay in between. The CDR3 extends over 13 amino acids. The CDR3 DNA reads as TGTGCCATCAGGGGGCAGGGGAACACTGAAGCTTTCTTT. Its protein is CAIRGQGNTEAFF.

This clone has more than one count but fewer than ten. This chain joins TRBV6-1 and TRBJ1-5; D is unresolved. The CDR3 runs to 16 residues. V was pared by 3 bases and J by 0 bases, with 12 bases between. The germline CDR1 and CDR2 sequences are MNHNS and SASEGT. The CDR3 protein is CASSDYGRASNQPQHF. DNA of the CDR3: TGTGCCAGCAGTGACTATGGGAGGGCTAGCAATCAGCCCCAGCATTTT.

This clone was detected only a few times. At the DNA level, this CDR3 is encoded by other sequences in the same sample as well. The rearrangement links TRBV18 to TRBJ2-1, with 8 bases lining up with TRBD1. V dropped 1 base and J dropped 7; count of bases not matched to a gene: 9. The CDR3 sequence is 16 residues long. Germline CDR1 KGHSH, CDR2 LQKENI. In DNA, the CDR3 is TGTGCCAGCTCACCACGGCGGCAGGGGGCGGGTAATGAGCAGTTCTTC. Translation: CASSPRRQGAGNEQFF.

This clone has a single count. The genes are TRBV5-1 and TRBJ2-3, with TRBD2 as a possible D gene (6 bases). Germline loops: CDR1 SGHRS, CDR2 YFSETQ. The CDR3 has 17 residues. V lost 0 bases and J 0 bases, leaving 14 bases between the germline ends. CDR3 sequence reads: CASSLVVGGPSTDTQYF. The CDR3 nucleotides are TGCGCCAGCAGCTTGGTAGTCGGGGGACCTAGCACAGATACGCAGTATTTT.

The chain recombines TRBV18 with TRBJ1-2; D is uncertain. The CDR3 extends over 13 amino acids. Germline CDR1 and CDR2: KGHSH and LQKENI. Deletions cut 2 bases from V and 4 bases from J, with 8 bases between. The CDR3 DNA reads TGTGCCAGCTCACCAGGCGGACCCTATGGCTACACCTTC. Amino acids: CASSPGGPYGYTF.